The next 13 T cell receptor beta chains were all read from a single sample in a study of blood T cell repertoires in COVID-19. Profiling relied on immunoSEQ multiplex PCR, and the TCRdb table lists in-frame clones only, not all of them. The sample carries 140,000 or so clones, about 80% recorded once. Material: peripheral blood. The source is a man between 65 and 80 years old who had recovered from COVID-19.

This chain links TRBV9 with TRBJ2-6; D is perhaps TRBD2 (6 bases). The germline V gene encodes CDR1 SGDLS and CDR2 YYNGEE. There are 17 residues in the CDR3. The V and J ends lost 4 bases and 0 bases respectively, with 14 bases between them. The DNA of the CDR3 is TGTGCCAGCAGCAAACCGGGACTCCACTCTGGGGCCAACGTCCTGACTTTC. It yields the protein CASSKPGLHSGANVLTF.

The chain recombines TRBV11-2 with TRBJ2-1, with 8 bases matching TRBD1. CDR3 length equals 14 residues. The ends lost 1 base at V and 10 bases at J; junction bases unmatched: 6. The germline CDR1 and CDR2 sequences are SGHAT and FQNNGV. CDR3 nucleotide sequence: TGTGCCAGCAGCTTAGTCCAGGGGGCGCGCGAGCAGTTCTTC. Its protein product is CASSLVQGAREQFF. Variable domain in full (rest from reference TRBV11-2 and TRBJ2-1): EAGVAQSPRYKIIEKRQSVAFWCNPISGHATLYWYQQILGQGPKLLIQFQNNGVVDDSQLPKDRFSAERLKGVDSTLKIQPAKLEDSAVYLCASSLVQGAREQFFGPGTRLTVL.

This chain links TRBV9 with TRBJ2-3, with a tentative D call TRBD2 (6 bases). The V gene lost 1 base and the J gene lost 1 base, with 10 bases spanning the gap. This CDR3 has 15 amino acids. CDR1 and CDR2 from the germline V gene are SGDLS and YYNGEE. In nucleotides, the CDR3 is TGTGCCAGCAGCGTACGGGAGCTTCGCACAGATACGCAGTATTTT. It is translated as CASSVRELRTDTQYF.

The chain has TRBV11-2 and TRBJ2-1, with 13 bases that match TRBD2. The ends lost 7 bases at V and 13 bases at J; junction bases unmatched: 10. The CDR3 runs 14 residues. Germline-derived CDR1 and CDR2 are SGHAT and FQNNGV. CDR3 in DNA: TGTGCCAGCACGCGACTAGCGGGAGGCCAACGACAGTTCTTC. This sequence encodes CASTRLAGGQRQFF.

This chain connects TRBV2 to TRBJ1-5; D unresolved. This CDR3 is built from 14 residues. V lost 6 bases and J lost 2, with 11 bases in between. Germline CDR1 and CDR2: SNHLY and FYNNEI. CDR3 nucleotide sequence: TGTGCCAGCAGCGCCGACAAAGGCAATCAGCCCCAGCATTTT. Protein: CASSADKGNQPQHF.

In its sample, this clone was seen once. The chain has TRBV2 and TRBJ1-1; 7 bases line up with TRBD1. The V and J ends lost 7 bases and 2 bases, in that order; junction bases with no gene match: 10. The CDR3 has 15 residues. Germline values: CDR1 SNHLY, CDR2 FYNNEI. The CDR3 DNA reads TGTGCCAGCACCCGACAGGGAGGTGGTAACACTGAAGCTTTCTTT. Its translation: CASTRQGGGNTEAFF.

J is TRBJ1-4 and V is TRBV5-1, with D possibly matching TRBD1 (6 bases). This CDR3 spans 12 amino acids. Trimming cost V 5 bases and J 8 bases, with 10 bases left between them. The germline CDR1 and CDR2 sequences are SGHRS and YFSETQ. CDR3 sequence: CASRVDREKLFF. The CDR3 coding sequence is TGCGCCAGCAGGGTGGACAGAGAAAAACTGTTTTTT.

The chain is built from TRBV5-4 and TRBJ2-1; D call uncertain. Trimming left V 0 bases short and J 7 bases short, with 8 bases between. The CDR3 has 13 residues. Germline lookup yields CDR1 SGHNT and CDR2 YYREEE (reference sequence). CDR3 sequence: CASSLVSRNEQFF. CDR3 nucleotide sequence: TGTGCCAGCAGCTTGGTTTCCAGGAATGAGCAGTTCTTC.

In nucleotides, the CDR3 is TGTGCCTCAGACAGGGGGTCTGGAAACACCATATATTTT. Residues: CASDRGSGNTIYF. The gene calls are TRBV30 and TRBJ1-3, with 9 bases that match TRBD1. The V and J ends lost 7 bases and 1 base, in that order; junction bases with no gene match: 2. The CDR3 contains 13 residues. From germline, CDR1 is GTSNPN and CDR2 SVGIG (reference sequence).

The chain has TRBV4-3 and TRBJ2-2; TRBD2 aligns across 10 bases. This CDR3 has 16 amino acids. V lost 5 bases to trimming and J lost 1 base; unmatched junction nucleotides: 4. CDR1 and CDR2 from the germline V gene are LGHNA and YSLEER. The CDR3 spells CASSSRTSGNTGELFF. CDR3 in DNA: TGCGCCAGCAGCAGTCGGACTAGCGGGAACACCGGGGAGCTGTTTTTT.

The chain has TRBV4-2 and TRBJ2-7; 9 nucleotides agree with TRBD1. J lost 0 bases, V lost 4 bases, and 7 bases had no gene match. Germline CDR1 is LGHNA and CDR2 is YNFKEQ. This CDR3 contains 16 residues. The CDR3 protein is CASSPTGTGYSYEQYF. In DNA, the CDR3 is TGTGCCAGCAGCCCGACCGGGACAGGGTACTCCTACGAGCAGTACTTC.

The V gene is TRBV6-2 or TRBV6-3, the J gene TRBJ2-1, with 10 bases identical to TRBD2. The germline CDR1 and CDR2 sequences are MNHEY and SVGEGT. The CDR3 spans 15 residues. J lost 9 bases, V lost 6 bases, and 11 bases had no gene match. This CDR3 is CASSDRGLALGEQFF. Here the CDR3 DNA reads TGTGCCAGCAGCGACCGGGGACTAGCGCTCGGTGAGCAGTTCTTC.

CDR3 coding DNA: TGTGCCAGCAGCCAGTACACTGAAGCTTTCTTT. Translation: CASSQYTEAFF. This chain connects TRBV7-6 to TRBJ1-1; D gene unclear. Between the trimmed V and J ends, which lost 5 bases and 3 bases, there was a span of 4 bases. CDR1 and CDR2 from the germline V gene are SGHVS and FNYEAQ. This CDR3 contains 11 residues.